This T cell receptor beta chain was captured in a study of cytomegalovirus exposure and HLA in healthy donors. About the study: Previous work identified roughly 120 million unique TCR beta sequences from around 170 million T cells.

The V and J ends lost 0 bases and 0 bases, in that order; junction bases with no gene match: 14. The CDR3 has 21 residues. Germline values: CDR1 SGHRS, CDR2 YFSETQ. Overall study findings and caveats: Most of the TCR beta V segments (in an earlier analysis) were productive either about 87% or about 30% of the time. Sequencing had likely introduced a cluster of highly shared sequence variants as an artifact. Sequencing depth across donors, presence/absence analyses assumed, was roughly uniform.

Of note for this clone: Antigen specificity is unknown.

60 Vbeta and 13 Jbeta primers were used in PCR. The data were produced by immunoSEQ multiplex PCR, yet TCRdb's version contains in-frame clones alone and is incomplete. The sample lists under 150,000 clones; around 80% were seen once. The TCR originated in a woman between 45 and 60 years old in good health and CMV-seropositive. The chain is built from TRBV5-1 and TRBJ2-1; 11 bases are a match to TRBD2. Sequenced sample: PBMCs. CDR3 bases: TGCGCCAGCAGCTTGGAAGGGTCTAGCGGGGGGCCCCTTTTCTCCTACAATGAGCAGTTCTTC. As protein: CASSLEGSSGGPLFSYNEQFF.